The 14 T cell receptor beta chains listed next were all sequenced from one sample in a study of shared T cell receptors in the human thymus (dated by TCRdb to about 2021). The protocol used for the library was the immunoSEQ multiplex PCR assay. The table was pulled from immuneACCESS by TCRdb, which kept in-frame rearrangements only. Such tables lose some clones; where checked, under half of the loss comes from unresolved V genes, and the rest has no known cause. Recorded for this sample are about 710,000 clones; around 87% of them occurred a single time. 0.0094% of the sample lies in the top ten. The same specimen was also included in a second study, on human thymus T cells.

Source material: thymocytes. The receptors derive from a boy under two years old with a congenital heart defect. Donor details come from another sample of the same person, matched by shared clones.

The chain joins TRBV6-1 to TRBJ2-1; TRBD2 matches 14 bases. Trimming cost V 3 bases and J 3 bases; bases outside gene matches: 7. Per the germline V gene, CDR1 is MNHNS and CDR2 is SASEGT. The length of the CDR3 is 18 residues. The CDR3 DNA is TGTGCCAGCAGTGACGGACTAGCGGGAGGCCCACGCTACAATGAGCAGTTCTTC. This codes for CASSDGLAGGPRYNEQFF.

V and J are TRBV4-3 and TRBJ2-5, with 11 bases lining up with TRBD2. Germline values: CDR1 LGHNA, CDR2 YSLEER. CDR3 size: 17 residues. Trimming at V came to 0 bases and at J to 1 base, leaving 4 bases not matched to a gene. The CDR3 protein is CASSQDSLAGAQETQYF. The CDR3 coding sequence is TGCGCCAGCAGCCAAGATTCACTAGCGGGGGCCCAAGAGACCCAGTACTTC.

This chain joins TRBV5-4 and TRBJ1-2, with 9 positions matching TRBD1. Germline V CDR1 and CDR2: SGHNT, YYREEE (reference sequence). The CDR3 is made up of 13 amino acids. Germline trimming cut 4 bases from V and 10 bases from J; bases unmatched to any gene: 8. The DNA of the CDR3 is TGTGCCAGCAGCGGGGACAGGGACCAATTCTACACCTTC. Amino acid sequence: CASSGDRDQFYTF.

This chain joins TRBV9 and TRBJ2-2; D ambiguous. CDR1 is SGDLS, CDR2 YYNGEE, per germline. Trimming took off 6 bases at V and 3 bases at J, with 9 bases between the two ends. This CDR3 comprises 13 residues. The CDR3 is CASNSPDTGELFF. The CDR3 region has the DNA TGTGCCAGCAACTCTCCGGACACCGGGGAGCTGTTTTTT.

This clone was observed a handful of times. The CDR3 DNA is TGTGCCAGCAGGTCCCGACAGGGGAGCAATCAGCCCCAGCATTTT. Its protein product is CASRSRQGSNQPQHF. The chain has TRBV28 and TRBJ1-5; 8 bases are a match to TRBD1. The CDR3 runs to 15 residues. The J segment lost 1 base and the V segment lost 6 bases, leaving 5 bases of the junction unmatched. Germline CDR1 is MDHEN and CDR2 is SYDVKM.

The chain carries TRBV2 and TRBJ1-1; the D gene is possibly TRBD1 (6 bases). Trimming stripped 8 bases from V and 1 base from J, with 11 bases between. Looked up from germline, CDR1 is SNHLY and CDR2 is FYNNEI. The CDR3 spans 13 residues. The CDR3 sequence is CASLSTGNTEAFF. CDR3 bases: TGTGCCAGCTTATCGACAGGGAACACTGAAGCTTTCTTT.

This rearrangement joins TRBV29-1 to TRBJ2-1; a weak D match, TRBD2 (5 bases). This CDR3 contains 13 residues. Trimming took off 7 bases at V and 8 bases at J, with 18 bases between the two ends. CDR1 and CDR2 (germline): SQVTM, ANQGSEA. This CDR3 reads CSGTIPSCDEQFF. The CDR3 nucleotides are TGCAGCGGAACCATCCCTAGCTGCGATGAGCAGTTCTTC.

The V call is TRBV29-1, the J call TRBJ2-7, with 9 bases aligning to TRBD2. This CDR3 region has 16 residues. Germline V lookup: CDR1 SQVTM, CDR2 ANQGSEA. After removal of 1 base from V and 4 bases from J, the junction contained 11 bases not matched to a gene. The CDR3 nucleotides are TGCAGCGTTGAAGTGGAGGCTAGCGGGATCCAGTACGAGCAGTACTTC. Amino acid sequence: CSVEVEASGIQYEQYF.

V gene TRBV27 combines with J gene TRBJ1-1; D call uncertain. Germline values: CDR1 MNHEY, CDR2 SMNVEV (reference sequence). The CDR3 runs 14 residues. V dropped 3 bases and J dropped 3 bases, with 11 bases sitting between them. CDR3 sequence: CASSLGNEDTEAFF. CDR3 in DNA: TGTGCCAGCAGTTTGGGTAACGAGGACACTGAAGCTTTCTTT.

The chain uses TRBV27 and TRBJ2-1; the match to TRBD1 covers 7 bases. With V trimmed by 4 bases and J by 7 bases, 10 bases remained unmatched. Germline loops: CDR1 MNHEY, CDR2 SMNVEV (reference sequence). The CDR3 has 15 amino acids. Here the CDR3 reads CASSSKALQGNEQFF. DNA for the CDR3: TGTGCCAGCAGTTCTAAGGCCTTACAGGGGAATGAGCAGTTCTTC.

This chain uses TRBV27 with TRBJ2-1; TRBD1 matches 8 bases. The CDR3 extends over 16 amino acids. Germline assignment: CDR1 MNHEY and CDR2 SMNVEV (reference sequence). The V gene end was trimmed by 5 bases and the J gene end by 7 bases; junction bases not matched to a gene: 13. The CDR3 nucleotides read TGTGCCAGCAGTGATCTACCGGGACAGGTTGGAAATGAGCAGTTCTTC. Translation: CASSDLPGQVGNEQFF.

This rearrangement joins TRBV27 to TRBJ2-1, with 12 bases that match TRBD1. Unmatched junction bases numbered 11, after V lost 5 bases and J lost 6 bases. The germline gives CDR1 MNHEY, CDR2 SMNVEV (reference sequence). The CDR3 loop spans 17 amino acids. The CDR3 here is CASSTLGPGQGANEQFF. The CDR3 nucleotides read TGTGCCAGCAGTACATTGGGACCGGGACAGGGGGCCAATGAGCAGTTCTTC.

The genes are TRBV7-9 and TRBJ1-1; D call uncertain. CDR1 and CDR2 from the germline V gene are SEHNR and FQNEAQ (reference sequence). This CDR3 is 16 amino acids long. Trimming stripped 3 bases from V and 4 bases from J, with 18 bases between. As DNA, the CDR3 is TGTGCCAGCAGCTTGAGAGGATCCCGGTTGAGCACTGAAGCTTTCTTT. Translated: CASSLRGSRLSTEAFF.

The chain joins TRBV5-1 to TRBJ2-3, with TRBD2 as a possible D gene (6 bases). Germline V gives CDR1 SGHRS, CDR2 YFSETQ. With 0 bases removed from V and 1 base from J, the gap between germline ends came to 12 bases. This CDR3 has 16 amino acids. CDR3 bases: TGCGCCAGCAGCTTGGTTTGGGGCGGGGGCACAGATACGCAGTATTTT. Residues: CASSLVWGGGTDTQYF.